Below are 21 T cell receptor beta chains sequenced from a single sample in a study of shared clonotypes between healthy human individuals. Method: immunoSEQ multiplex PCR; TCRdb's copy keeps in-frame clones and lacks some. The sample consists of over a million clones, around 78% of them appearing once. Material: memory CD4+ T cells from PBMCs. Subset denoted: CD45RA-negative fraction. Receptors originate from a man between 18 and 35 years old in good health. Some clones in this sample may be carry-over from other donors' samples.

In DNA, the CDR3 is TGTGCCAGTAGTATAGTGGCAGGTATGGGAGAGACCCAGTACTTC. Translated: CASSIVAGMGETQYF. V is TRBV19 and J is TRBJ2-5; no reliable D call. This CDR3 spans 15 amino acids. Trimming removed 1 base at V and 4 bases at J, with 13 bases between. Germline V gives CDR1 LNHDA, CDR2 SQIVND (reference sequence).

The V gene is TRBV7-6, the J gene TRBJ2-1, with 14 bases aligning to TRBD2. After removal of 1 base from V and 7 bases from J, the junction contained 0 bases not matched to a gene. Germline V gene lookup returns CDR1 SGHVS and CDR2 FNYEAQ. The CDR3 length is 15 residues. CDR3 in DNA: TGTGCCAGCAGCTTAGGACTAGCGGGAGGGAATGAGCAGTTCTTC. Translated: CASSLGLAGGNEQFF.

This chain uses TRBV2 with TRBJ2-7, with 9 bases lining up with TRBD1. This CDR3 region has 15 residues. Per germline, CDR1 SNHLY and CDR2 FYNNEI. CDR3 DNA sequence: TGTGCTACCAGGGGAGACAGGGGGTTCGGAGGCGAGCAGTACTTC. Protein product: CATRGDRGFGGEQYF.

This sequence joins TRBV18 and TRBJ2-7; 10 bases are a match to TRBD1. J was trimmed by 0 bases and V by 3 bases; bases with no gene match: 11. Germline-derived CDR1 and CDR2 are KGHSH and LQKENI. The CDR3 has 18 residues. The CDR3 region is CASSPWGTGDTSSYEQYF. In DNA form, the CDR3 reads TGTGCCAGCTCACCGTGGGGGACAGGGGACACGAGCTCCTACGAGCAGTACTTC.

This sequence joins TRBV6-1 and TRBJ1-4; tentatively, D is TRBD1 (5 bases). Trimming left V 4 bases short and J 7 bases short, with 13 bases between. The germline gives CDR1 MNHNS, CDR2 SASEGT. The CDR3 spans 14 residues. The CDR3 DNA reads TGTGCCAGCAGTGGGCTGGGGGTTCGTGAAAAACTGTTTTTT. Encoded protein: CASSGLGVREKLFF.

Concerning this clone: The sample holds other DNA sequences that translate to the same CDR3. The chain employs TRBV5-1 and TRBJ2-7; 8 bases match TRBD2. This CDR3 is 15 amino acids long. The junction had 2 bases not matched to a gene; V was cut back by 0 bases and J by 0 bases. Per germline, CDR1 SGHRS and CDR2 YFSETQ. The CDR3 DNA sequence: TGCGCCAGCAGCTTGGTAGCGGGGAGCTCCTACGAGCAGTACTTC. Residues: CASSLVAGSSYEQYF.

This CDR3 is CASTPPRRGNLNEQFF. For the CDR3, the DNA is TGTGCCAGCACCCCCCCTAGGCGGGGAAACCTCAATGAGCAGTTCTTC. The V call is TRBV28, the J call TRBJ2-1, with a possible D match to TRBD2 (6 bases). Germline CDR1 MDHEN, CDR2 SYDVKM. The CDR3 contains 16 residues. V lost 7 bases, J lost 6 bases, and 22 bases lay in between.

CDR3 region: CASSQDGLRSGANVLTF. The CDR3 coding sequence is TGCGCCAGCAGCCAAGATGGGCTGCGCTCTGGGGCCAACGTCCTGACTTTC. V and J are TRBV4-1 and TRBJ2-6, with D hard to call. CDR3 length: 17 residues. Trimming removed 0 bases at V and 0 bases at J, with 9 bases between. CDR1 MGHRA and CDR2 YSYEKL come from the germline V gene.

The V and J genes are TRBV2 and TRBJ1-2; 7 nucleotides match TRBD1. CDR3 length: 16 residues. Germline V gene lookup returns CDR1 SNHLY and CDR2 FYNNEI. Losses at the gene ends were 10 bases for V and 5 bases for J; bases not matched to a gene: 19. The CDR3 DNA follows: TGTGCCAACCCCCGGAGACAGGGTGGATTATCGTATGGCTACACCTTC. This sequence encodes CANPRRQGGLSYGYTF.

The chain uses TRBV2 and TRBJ2-3; D possibly uses TRBD1 or TRBD2 (5 bases each). CDR1 is SNHLY and CDR2 is FYNNEI in the germline V gene. The V gene lost 6 bases and the J gene lost 4 bases, with 17 bases spanning the gap. The CDR3 has 15 amino acids. CDR3 nucleotides: TGTGCCAGCAGGCTGGGGCTAGCTGGCGCAGATACGCAGTATTTT. It is translated as CASRLGLAGADTQYF.

The J gene is TRBJ1-1, the V gene TRBV5-1, with a possible D match to TRBD1 (6 bases). Germline loops: CDR1 SGHRS, CDR2 YFSETQ. V lost 3 bases and J lost 0, with 18 bases in between. The CDR3 consists of 17 residues. CDR3 loop: CASSWDMKDPMNTEAFF. For the CDR3, the DNA is TGCGCCAGCAGCTGGGACATGAAGGATCCGATGAACACTGAAGCTTTCTTT.

Concerning this clone itself: The same CDR3 can be traced to other DNA sequences in this sample. The V and J genes are TRBV4-2 and TRBJ2-7, with 9 bases that match TRBD2. The CDR3 has 15 residues. V shed 1 base, J shed 2 bases, and the junction held 3 bases outside the gene matches. Germline CDR1 is LGHNA and CDR2 is YNFKEQ. The CDR3 nucleotides are TGTGCCAGCAGCCAAGTAGCTAGCGGGGCCTACGAGCAGTACTTC. Amino acids: CASSQVASGAYEQYF.

This chain joins TRBV11-2 and TRBJ2-5; TRBD2 matches 14 bases. With V trimmed by 5 bases and J by 3 bases, 2 bases remained unmatched. This CDR3 comprises 15 residues. CDR1 is SGHAT, CDR2 FQNNGV, per germline. CDR3 DNA: TGTGCCAGCAGCAGACTAGCGGGAGGGAAAGAGACCCAGTACTTC. It encodes CASSRLAGGKETQYF.

This clone was counted many times. This chain connects TRBV18 to TRBJ2-2; D is possibly TRBD2 (5 bases). CDR1 is KGHSH and CDR2 is LQKENI in the germline V gene. The CDR3 has 17 residues. Trimming took off 0 bases at V and 4 bases at J, with 15 bases between the two ends. The CDR3 here is CASSPPTGLLGTGELFF. CDR3 nucleotides: TGTGCCAGCTCACCACCGACGGGATTATTGGGCACCGGGGAGCTGTTTTTT.

The rearrangement links TRBV11-2 to TRBJ2-7; D is unclear. The V end was cut by 1 base, the J end by 3 bases, with 19 bases between. This CDR3 comprises 17 residues. The V gene's germline CDR1 is SGHAT and CDR2 FQNNGV. The DNA for the CDR3 is TGTGCCAGCAGCTTAGGAGGTTGGGCCCAGCCCCACTACGAGCAGTACTTC. Amino acids: CASSLGGWAQPHYEQYF.

The chain combines TRBV19 with TRBJ1-1, with 7 nucleotides matching TRBD1. This CDR3 region has 15 residues. Trimming removed 2 bases from V and 2 bases from J; junction bases left unmatched: 5. Germline V gene data show CDR1 as LNHDA and CDR2 as SQIVND (reference sequence). The CDR3 spells CASSIQTGRNTEAFF. CDR3 bases: TGTGCCAGTAGTATACAGACAGGGCGCAACACTGAAGCTTTCTTT.

This sequence joins TRBV4-1 and TRBJ2-7; TRBD1 matches at 8 bases. With 2 bases clipped from V and 1 base from J, the junction kept 10 bases outside the gene matches. Germline loops: CDR1 MGHRA, CDR2 YSYEKL. This CDR3 has 17 amino acids. The CDR3, as DNA: TGCGCCAGCAGCCAACTCTGGATGGACAGGGCATCCTACGAGCAGTACTTC. This translates into CASSQLWMDRASYEQYF.

The chain carries TRBV6-5 and TRBJ1-2; D not certain. Germline CDR1 is MNHEY and CDR2 is SVGAGI. This CDR3 comprises 14 residues. The V end lost 2 bases, the J end lost 3 bases, and 10 bases lay between the germline ends. CDR3 sequence: CASSYDPAHYGYTF. The CDR3 DNA reads TGTGCCAGCAGTTACGACCCCGCGCACTATGGCTACACCTTC.

V is TRBV4-2 and J is TRBJ2-1; D unclear. Germline V gene lookup returns CDR1 LGHNA and CDR2 YNFKEQ. This CDR3 spans 13 amino acids. Trimming removed 0 bases from V and 12 bases from J, with 12 bases in between. Here the CDR3 DNA reads TGTGCCAGCAGCCAAGATACCGTCAGTTGGCAGTTCTTC. This sequence encodes CASSQDTVSWQFF.

V gene TRBV28 combines with J gene TRBJ2-7, with 9 bases that match TRBD2. The length of the CDR3 is 15 residues. The ends lost 8 bases at V and 2 bases at J; junction bases unmatched: 10. Germline values: CDR1 MDHEN, CDR2 SYDVKM. The CDR3 loop reads CASSRPSGIAYEQYF. The CDR3 DNA is TGTGCCAGCTCTCGGCCTAGCGGGATTGCCTACGAGCAGTACTTC.

The chain joins TRBV7-9 to TRBJ2-5, with D possibly being TRBD1 (6 bases). There are 14 residues in the CDR3. The V gene lost 11 bases and the J gene lost 5 bases, with 21 bases spanning the gap. The germline CDR1 and CDR2 sequences are SEHNR and FQNEAQ (reference sequence). CDR3 bases: TGTGCCGCCTCTCGTGGGGGCGCACGGGAGACCCAGTACTTC. This sequence encodes CAASRGGARETQYF.